This entry is about one TCR beta chain. The sample belongs to a study of blood T cell repertoires in COVID-19. Across the whole study: The United States, Italy and Spain were the sources of the acute and convalescent COVID-19 samples.

Assay: immunoSEQ multiplex PCR; the TCRdb copy retains only in-frame clones and omits some. The repertoire holds 120,000 or so clones, with 55% to 75% as singletons. The junction had 4 bases not matched to a gene; V was cut back by 6 bases and J by 6 bases. CDR3 length equals 14 residues. The germline CDR1 and CDR2 sequences are MNHEY and SVGAGI. Sequenced material: peripheral blood. This TCR derives from a woman aged 70-85 years with acute or convalescent COVID-19. The rearrangement joins TRBV6-5 to TRBJ1-4; 10 bases agree with TRBD1. CDR3 loop: CASRDGTGDEKLFF. CDR3 in DNA: TGTGCCAGCAGGGACGGGACAGGGGATGAAAAACTGTTTTTT.